This TCR beta chain derives from a study of shared T cell receptors in the human thymus. Profiled with immunoSEQ multiplex PCR; TCRdb holds only in-frame clones, not every one. The data contain about 710,000 clones, approximately 89% of them seen just once; the ten biggest clones take up about 0.0094%. The CDR3 totals 17 residues. Germline CDR1 SGHRS, CDR2 YFSETQ. Trimming cost V 4 bases and J 1 base; bases outside gene matches: 14. The data were also submitted as part of a second study, on human thymus T cells. Per that study: Thymic resections from corrective heart surgery supplied the tissue.

The genes are TRBV5-1 and TRBJ2-7; the match to TRBD2 covers 7 bases. The sequence was collected from a boy younger than two with a congenital heart defect. Material: thymocytes. As DNA, the CDR3 is TGCGCCAGCAGCCCTGGGACTCGCCGGGAGGATTCCTACGAGCAGTACTTC. Translation: CASSPGTRREDSYEQYF.